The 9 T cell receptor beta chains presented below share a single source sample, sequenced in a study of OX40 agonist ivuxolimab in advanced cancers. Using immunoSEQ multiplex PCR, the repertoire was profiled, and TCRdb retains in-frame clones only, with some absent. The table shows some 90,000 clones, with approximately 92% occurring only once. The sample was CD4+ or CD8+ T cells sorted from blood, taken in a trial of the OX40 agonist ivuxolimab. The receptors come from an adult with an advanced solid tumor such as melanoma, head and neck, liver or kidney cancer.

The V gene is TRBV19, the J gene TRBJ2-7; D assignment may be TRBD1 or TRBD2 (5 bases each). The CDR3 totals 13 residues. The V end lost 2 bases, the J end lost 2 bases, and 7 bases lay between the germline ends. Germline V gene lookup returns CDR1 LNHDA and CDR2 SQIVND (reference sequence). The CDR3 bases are TGTGCCAGTAGTATACTGGGGGCCTACGAGCAGTACTTC. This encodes CASSILGAYEQYF.

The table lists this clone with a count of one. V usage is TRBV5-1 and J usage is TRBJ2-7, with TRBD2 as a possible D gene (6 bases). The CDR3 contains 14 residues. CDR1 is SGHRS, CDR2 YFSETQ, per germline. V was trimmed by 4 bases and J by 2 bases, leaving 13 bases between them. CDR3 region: CASSLGSGAYEQYF. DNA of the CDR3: TGCGCCAGCAGCCTAGGGTCGGGAGCCTACGAGCAGTACTTC.

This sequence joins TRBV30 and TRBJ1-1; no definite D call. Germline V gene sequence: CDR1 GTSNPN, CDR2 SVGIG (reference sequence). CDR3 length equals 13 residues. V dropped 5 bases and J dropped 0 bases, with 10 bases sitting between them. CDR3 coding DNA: TGTGCCTGGGTGGGCAGGATGAACACTGAAGCTTTCTTT. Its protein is CAWVGRMNTEAFF. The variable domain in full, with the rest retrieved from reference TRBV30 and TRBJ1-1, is SQTIHQWPATLVQPVGSPLSLECTVEGTSNPNLYWYRQAAGRGLQLLFYSVGIGQISSEVPQNLSASRPQDRQFILSSKKLLLSDSGFYLCAWVGRMNTEAFFGQGTRLTVV.

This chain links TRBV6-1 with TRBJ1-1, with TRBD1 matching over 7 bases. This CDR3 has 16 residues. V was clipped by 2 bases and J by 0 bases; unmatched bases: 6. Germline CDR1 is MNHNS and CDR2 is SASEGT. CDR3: CASSEWDRFMNTEAFF. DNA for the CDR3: TGTGCCAGCAGTGAATGGGACAGATTTATGAACACTGAAGCTTTCTTT.

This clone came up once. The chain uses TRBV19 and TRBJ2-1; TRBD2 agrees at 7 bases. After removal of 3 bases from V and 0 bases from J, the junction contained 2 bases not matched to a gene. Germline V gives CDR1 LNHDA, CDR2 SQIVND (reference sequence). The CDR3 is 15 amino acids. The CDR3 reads CASSMGGSSYNEQFF. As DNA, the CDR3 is TGTGCCAGTAGTATGGGCGGGAGCTCCTACAATGAGCAGTTCTTC.

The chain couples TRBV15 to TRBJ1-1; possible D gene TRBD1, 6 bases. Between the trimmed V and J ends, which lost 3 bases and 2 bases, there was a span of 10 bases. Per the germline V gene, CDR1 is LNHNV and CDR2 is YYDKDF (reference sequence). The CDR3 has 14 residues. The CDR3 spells CATSREGVNTEAFF. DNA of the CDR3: TGTGCCACCAGCAGGGAGGGGGTAAACACTGAAGCTTTCTTT.

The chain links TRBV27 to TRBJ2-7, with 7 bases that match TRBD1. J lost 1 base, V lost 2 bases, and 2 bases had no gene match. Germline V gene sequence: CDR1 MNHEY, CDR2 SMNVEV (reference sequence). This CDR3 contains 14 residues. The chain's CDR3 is CASSLGTDSYEQYF. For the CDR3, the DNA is TGTGCCAGCAGTTTAGGGACAGATTCCTACGAGCAGTACTTC.

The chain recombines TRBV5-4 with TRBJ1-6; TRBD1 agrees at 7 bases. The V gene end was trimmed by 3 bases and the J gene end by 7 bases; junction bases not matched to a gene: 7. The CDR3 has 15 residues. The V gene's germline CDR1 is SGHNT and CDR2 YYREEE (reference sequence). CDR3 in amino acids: CASSSGTVSNSPLHF. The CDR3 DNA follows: TGTGCCAGCAGCTCCGGGACAGTAAGCAATTCACCCCTCCACTTT.

For the CDR3, the DNA is TGTGCCAGTAGTCCTCGGACAGGGTCAGGCCCAAGAGGTATTTTGGACTATGGCTACACCTTC. Translation gives CASSPRTGSGPRGILDYGYTF. The chain uses TRBV19 and TRBJ1-2, with 8 bases lining up with TRBD1. CDR3 size: 21 residues. In germline, CDR1 is LNHDA, CDR2 SQIVND (reference sequence). V gave up 5 bases and J gave up 3 bases; unmatched junction bases: 26.